These 8 T cell receptor beta chains share one sample of origin, sequenced in a study of T cell repertoires in cytomegalovirus infection. MiXCR was run by TCRdb on the reads, yielding one entry per CDR3 protein. This table has over 100,000 distinct CDR3 sequences, over 9% appearing once. These receptors have no identified antigens. Sequences were obtained from PBMCs, sequenced either directly or after in vitro stimulation (not recorded which). The receptors derive from a human donor in good health (CMV status not recorded). Some clones in this sample may be carry-over from other donors' samples.

This clonotype was seen ten or more times. One junction end does not reproduce the germline sequence, and a read error may be involved. The chain is built from TRBV7-2 and TRBJ2-7, with 8 bases identical to TRBD2. The V gene's germline CDR1 is SGHTA and CDR2 FQGNSA. The CDR3 sequence is 12 residues long. Here the CDR3 reads CASSPSGGVKNF. The DNA of the CDR3 is TGTGCCAGCAGCCCCTCCGGGGGGGTAAAGAACTTC. Looking up the rest from reference TRBV7-2 and TRBJ2-7 gives the full variable domain: GAGVSQSPSNKVTEKGKDVELRCDPISGHTALYWYRQSLGQGLEFLIYFQGNSAPDKSGLPSDRFSAERTGGSVSTLTIQRTQQEDSAVYLCASSPSGGVKNFGPGTRLTVT.

This clonotype has ten or more counts. The gene calls are TRBV7-2 and TRBJ2-7; the D is unclear. This CDR3 is 15 amino acids long. V was shortened by 4 bases and J by 3 bases, with 16 bases between the two germline ends. CDR1 and CDR2 (germline): SGHTA, FQGNSA. CDR3 region: CASSSGSRVGYEQYF. As DNA, the CDR3 is TGTGCCAGCAGCTCCGGAAGTAGGGTCGGCTACGAGCAGTACTTC.

The sample holds one count of this clonotype. The gene calls are TRBV28 and TRBJ2-1; TRBD2 aligns across 16 bases. Germline trimming cut 4 bases from V and 8 bases from J; bases unmatched to any gene: 5. This CDR3 region has 16 residues. Germline-derived CDR1 and CDR2 are MDHEN and SYDVKM. For the CDR3, the DNA is TGTGCCAGCAGTTCCCCGGGACTAGCGGGAGGGTATGAGCAGTTCTTC. Translated: CASSSPGLAGGYEQFF.

At least ten counts were recorded for this clonotype. The chain joins TRBV7-2 to TRBJ2-5, with 9 positions matching TRBD1. Looked up from germline, CDR1 is SGHTA and CDR2 is FQGNSA. This CDR3 has 16 residues. V was pared by 1 base and J by 4 bases, with 7 bases of the junction left unmatched. In DNA form, the CDR3 reads TGTGCCAGCAGCTTAGTACAGGGGGCAGGCGGAGAGACCCAGTACTTC. Protein: CASSLVQGAGGETQYF.

This clonotype was detected ten times or more. The V gene is TRBV12-3 or TRBV12-4, the J gene TRBJ1-5; 7 bases align to TRBD1. There are 17 residues in the CDR3. With V trimmed by 5 bases and J by 1 base, 11 bases remained unmatched. The CDR3 sequence: CASSPRTGQGSNQPQHF. The CDR3, as DNA: TGTGCCAGCAGTCCACGGACAGGCCAGGGGAGCAATCAGCCCCAGCATTTT.

This clonotype occurred a few times. The genes are TRBV19 and TRBJ1-1; unclear D gene. The CDR3 runs 14 residues. CDR1 is LNHDA and CDR2 is SQIVND in the germline V gene (reference sequence). V shed 5 bases and J shed 3 bases, with 13 bases lying between them. CDR3 coding DNA: TGTGCCAGTAGTTTCGAACTCATGGACACTGAAGCTTTCTTT. Translation gives CASSFELMDTEAFF. The variable domain in full, with the rest retrieved from reference TRBV19 and TRBJ1-1, is DGGITQSPKYLFRKEGQNVTLSCEQNLNHDAMYWYRQDPGQGLRLIYYSQIVNDFQKGDIAEGYSVSREKKESFPLTVTSAQKNPTAFYLCASSFELMDTEAFFGQGTRLTVV.

The chain uses TRBV11-2 and TRBJ2-3; D unclear. V was trimmed by 9 bases and J by 7 bases, leaving 11 bases between them. CDR1 is SGHAT, CDR2 FQNNGV, per germline. This CDR3 region has 11 residues. The CDR3 here is CASTALYTQYF. The CDR3 DNA reads TGTGCCAGTACGGCACTCTATACGCAGTATTTT.

A single count supports this clonotype. A read error may explain this, as a much larger clone is one base away. V and J are TRBV25-1 and TRBJ2-5; D is perhaps TRBD1 (5 bases). This CDR3 spans 14 amino acids. CDR1 and CDR2 (germline): MGHDK, SYGVNS. CDR3 nucleotide sequence: TGTGCCAGCAGTGAATATAAGGGGCGAGAGACCCGGTACTTC. Its translation is CASSEYKGRETRYF.